This T cell receptor beta chain is drawn from a study of control samples from healthy donors and cancer patients. Trimming shortened V by 0 bases and J by 7 bases, and 15 bases separated the two germline ends. CDR1 is SEHNR and CDR2 is FQNEAQ in the germline V gene (reference sequence). The CDR3 consists of 15 residues. Measured with immunoSEQ multiplex PCR; TCRdb has only the in-frame clones, and not every one. The table records about 110,000 clones, 82% of them present only once. Sequenced input: blood. The receptor was isolated from a young man in good health. The rearrangement uses TRBV7-9 and TRBJ1-1; D is perhaps TRBD1 (5 bases). DNA for the CDR3: TGTGCCAGCAGCTTAGCGCTAGGGCAGGGAGTTGAAGCTTTCTTT. Translated: CASSLALGQGVEAFF.